This T cell receptor (beta chain) was identified during a study of monozygotic twins with inflammatory bowel disease. Study-wide findings and caveats: On the inverse Simpson index, IBD patients scored lower for TCRbeta diversity than healthy co-twins. Relative to healthy twins, IBD patients had fewer clonotypes in common with others, a gap that was especially apparent with disease activity.

Template-switch reactions added UMIs with a 6-nucleotide sample barcode. With the 5' RACE reads reprocessed, TCRdb shows one record per CDR3 protein and no DNA. In total, the table holds approximately 330,000 distinct CDR3 sequences. As to this clonotype: What it recognizes is unknown.

This CDR3 has 16 amino acids. Per the germline V gene, CDR1 is SGHTA and CDR2 is FQGTGA. It was from whole blood, with no T cell sorting, that total RNA was isolated. This chain connects TRBV7-3 to TRBJ2-3; TCRdb returns TRBD2, unconfirmable since there is no DNA. The sequenced material came from blood. This sequence originates from a human donor with ulcerative colitis or Crohn's disease, or a healthy co-twin of an affected twin (not recorded which). The CDR3 reads CASSRRASGRSDTQYF.